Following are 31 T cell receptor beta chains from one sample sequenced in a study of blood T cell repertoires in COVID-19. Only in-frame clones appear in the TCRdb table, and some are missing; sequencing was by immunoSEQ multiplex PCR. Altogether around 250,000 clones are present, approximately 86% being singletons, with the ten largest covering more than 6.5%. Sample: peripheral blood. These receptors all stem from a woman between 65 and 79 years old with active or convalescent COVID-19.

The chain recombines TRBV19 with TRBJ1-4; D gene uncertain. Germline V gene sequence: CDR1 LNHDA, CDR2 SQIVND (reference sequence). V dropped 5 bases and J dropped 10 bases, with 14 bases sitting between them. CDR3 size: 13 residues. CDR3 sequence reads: CASSSKTGVKLFF. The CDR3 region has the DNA TGTGCCAGTAGTTCGAAGACCGGGGTAAAACTGTTTTTT. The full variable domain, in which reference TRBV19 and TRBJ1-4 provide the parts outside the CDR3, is DGGITQSPKYLFRKEGQNVTLSCEQNLNHDAMYWYRQDPGQGLRLIYYSQIVNDFQKGDIAEGYSVSREKKESFPLTVTSAQKNPTAFYLCASSSKTGVKLFFGSGTQLSVL.

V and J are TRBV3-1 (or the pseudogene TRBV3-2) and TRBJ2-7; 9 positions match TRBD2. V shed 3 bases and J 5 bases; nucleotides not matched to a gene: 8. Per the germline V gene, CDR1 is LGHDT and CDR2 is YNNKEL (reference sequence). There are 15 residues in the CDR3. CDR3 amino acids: CASSQRSGLAHEQYF. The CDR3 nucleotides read TGTGCCAGCAGCCAGAGATCGGGACTAGCTCACGAGCAGTACTTC.

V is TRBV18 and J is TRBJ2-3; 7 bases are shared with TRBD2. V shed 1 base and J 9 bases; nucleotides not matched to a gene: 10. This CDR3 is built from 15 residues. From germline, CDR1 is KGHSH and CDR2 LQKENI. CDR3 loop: CASSPLAGVPPTQYF. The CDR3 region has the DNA TGTGCCAGCTCACCACTGGCGGGGGTCCCCCCCACGCAGTATTTT.

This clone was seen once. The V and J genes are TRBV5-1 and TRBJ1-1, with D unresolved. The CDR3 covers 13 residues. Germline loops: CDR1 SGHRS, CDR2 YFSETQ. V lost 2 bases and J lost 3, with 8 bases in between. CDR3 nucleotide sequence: TGCGCCAGCAGCTTCTTCGTCGACACTGAAGCTTTCTTT. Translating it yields CASSFFVDTEAFF.

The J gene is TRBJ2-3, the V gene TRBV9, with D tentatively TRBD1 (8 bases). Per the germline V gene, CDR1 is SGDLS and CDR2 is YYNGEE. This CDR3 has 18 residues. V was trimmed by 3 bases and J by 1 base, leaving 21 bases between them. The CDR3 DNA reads TGTGCCAGCAGCGCCACAGGGGGGGGCCACCGTGGCACAGATACGCAGTATTTT. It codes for CASSATGGGHRGTDTQYF.

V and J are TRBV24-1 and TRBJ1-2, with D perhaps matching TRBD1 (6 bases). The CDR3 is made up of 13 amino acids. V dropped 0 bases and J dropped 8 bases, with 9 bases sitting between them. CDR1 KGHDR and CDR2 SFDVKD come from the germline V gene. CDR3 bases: TGTGCCACCAGTGATTTGCCGGGGGGCGGCTACACCTTC. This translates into CATSDLPGGGYTF.

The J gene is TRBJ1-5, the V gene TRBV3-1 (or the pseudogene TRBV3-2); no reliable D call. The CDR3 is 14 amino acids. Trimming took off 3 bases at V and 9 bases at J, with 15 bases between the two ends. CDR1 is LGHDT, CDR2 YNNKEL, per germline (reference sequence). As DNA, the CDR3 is TGTGCCAGCAGCCAGGCACGGGCGGGAGGGCCCCAGCATTTT. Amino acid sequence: CASSQARAGGPQHF.

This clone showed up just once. The DNA of the CDR3 is TGTGCCAGCAGCTTAGACGGGAATCAGCCCCAGCATTTT. Translation: CASSLDGNQPQHF. The V call is TRBV11-2, the J call TRBJ1-5; no firm D call. In germline, CDR1 is SGHAT, CDR2 FQNNGV. Trimming removed 0 bases at V and 4 bases at J, with 4 bases between. The CDR3 has 13 residues.

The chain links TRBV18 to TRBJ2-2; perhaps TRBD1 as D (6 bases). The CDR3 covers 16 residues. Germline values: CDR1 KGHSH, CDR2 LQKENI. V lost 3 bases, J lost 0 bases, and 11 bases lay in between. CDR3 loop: CASSPFDRSNTGELFF. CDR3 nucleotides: TGTGCCAGCTCACCTTTCGACAGGTCGAACACCGGGGAGCTGTTTTTT. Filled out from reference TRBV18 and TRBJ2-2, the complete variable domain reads NAGVMQNPRHLVRRRGQEARLRCSPMKGHSHVYWYRQLPEEGLKFMVYLQKENIIDESGMPKERFSAEFPKEGPSILRIQQVVRGDSAAYFCASSPFDRSNTGELFFGEGSRLTVL.

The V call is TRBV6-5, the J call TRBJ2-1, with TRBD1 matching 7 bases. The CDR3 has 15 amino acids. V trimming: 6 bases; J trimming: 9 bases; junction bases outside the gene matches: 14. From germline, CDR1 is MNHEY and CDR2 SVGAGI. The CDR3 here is CASRSGQATVVEQFF. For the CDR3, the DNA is TGTGCCAGCAGATCCGGACAGGCTACAGTGGTTGAGCAGTTCTTC.

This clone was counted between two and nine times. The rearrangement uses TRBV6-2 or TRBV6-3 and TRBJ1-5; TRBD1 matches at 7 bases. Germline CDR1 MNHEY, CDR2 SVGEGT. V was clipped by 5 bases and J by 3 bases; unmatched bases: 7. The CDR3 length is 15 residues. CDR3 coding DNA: TGTGCCAGCAGTGCCCCGGGACAGTACAATCAGCCCCAGCATTTT. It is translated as CASSAPGQYNQPQHF.

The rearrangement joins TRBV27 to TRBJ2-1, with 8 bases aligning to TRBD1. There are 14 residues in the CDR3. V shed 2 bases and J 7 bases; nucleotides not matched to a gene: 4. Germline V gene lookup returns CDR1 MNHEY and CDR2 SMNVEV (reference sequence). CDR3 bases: TGTGCCAGCAGTTTACGCAGGACAGGGAATGAGCAGTTCTTC. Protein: CASSLRRTGNEQFF.

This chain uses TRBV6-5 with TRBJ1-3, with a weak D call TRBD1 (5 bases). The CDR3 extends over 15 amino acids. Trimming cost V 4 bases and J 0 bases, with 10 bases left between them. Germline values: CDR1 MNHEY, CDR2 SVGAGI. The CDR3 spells CASSSPGSSGNTIYF. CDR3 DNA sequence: TGTGCCAGCAGTTCCCCAGGGTCCTCTGGAAACACCATATATTTT.

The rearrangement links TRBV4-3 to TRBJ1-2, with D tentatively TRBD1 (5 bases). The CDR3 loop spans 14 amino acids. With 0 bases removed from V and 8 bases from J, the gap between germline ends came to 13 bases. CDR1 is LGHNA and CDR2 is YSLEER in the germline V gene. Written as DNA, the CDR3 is TGCGCCAGCAGCCAAGAGCCGACAGCGGGAGGCTACACCTTC. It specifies CASSQEPTAGGYTF.

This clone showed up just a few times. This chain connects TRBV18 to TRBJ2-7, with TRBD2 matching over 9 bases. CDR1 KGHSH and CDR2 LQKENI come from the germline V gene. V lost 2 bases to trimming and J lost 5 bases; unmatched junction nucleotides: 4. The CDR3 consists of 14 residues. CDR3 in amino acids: CASSPGLAFNEQYF. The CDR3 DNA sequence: TGTGCCAGCTCACCAGGACTAGCGTTCAACGAGCAGTACTTC. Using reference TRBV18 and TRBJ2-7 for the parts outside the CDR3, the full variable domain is NAGVMQNPRHLVRRRGQEARLRCSPMKGHSHVYWYRQLPEEGLKFMVYLQKENIIDESGMPKERFSAEFPKEGPSILRIQQVVRGDSAAYFCASSPGLAFNEQYFGPGTRLTVT.

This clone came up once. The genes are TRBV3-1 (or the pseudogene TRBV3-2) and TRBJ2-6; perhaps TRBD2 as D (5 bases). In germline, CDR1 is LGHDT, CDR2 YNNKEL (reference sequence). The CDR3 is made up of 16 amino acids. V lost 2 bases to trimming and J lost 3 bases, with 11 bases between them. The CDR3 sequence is CASSQRDYGGANVLTF. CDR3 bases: TGTGCCAGCAGCCAACGTGACTACGGTGGGGCCAACGTCCTGACTTTC.

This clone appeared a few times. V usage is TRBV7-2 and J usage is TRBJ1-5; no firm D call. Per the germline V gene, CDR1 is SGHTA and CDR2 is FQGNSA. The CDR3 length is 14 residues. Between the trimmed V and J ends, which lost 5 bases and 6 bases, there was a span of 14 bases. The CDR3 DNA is TGTGCCAGCAGCCAAGGAGGGCCAGGTCAGCCCCAGCATTTT. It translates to CASSQGGPGQPQHF.

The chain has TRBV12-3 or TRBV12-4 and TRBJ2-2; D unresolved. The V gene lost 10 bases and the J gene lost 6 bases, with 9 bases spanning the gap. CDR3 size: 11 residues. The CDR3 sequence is CATAVAGELFF. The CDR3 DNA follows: TGTGCCACGGCGGTTGCCGGGGAGCTGTTTTTT.

This CDR3 reads CASSLVPPLRSSYEQYF. The CDR3 coding sequence is TGTGCCAGCAGTTTAGTACCCCCCCTACGGTCCTCCTACGAGCAGTACTTC. The gene calls are TRBV27 and TRBJ2-7; D not certain. Germline V gene data show CDR1 as MNHEY and CDR2 as SMNVEV (reference sequence). The CDR3 totals 17 residues. Trimming removed 2 bases from V and 0 bases from J, with 17 bases in between.

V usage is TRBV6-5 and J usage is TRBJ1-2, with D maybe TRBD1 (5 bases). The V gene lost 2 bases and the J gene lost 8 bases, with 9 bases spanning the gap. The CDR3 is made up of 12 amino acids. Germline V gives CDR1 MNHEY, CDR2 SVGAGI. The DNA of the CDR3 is TGTGCCAGCAGTTACAGGGGTGGGGGCTACACCTTC. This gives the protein CASSYRGGGYTF.

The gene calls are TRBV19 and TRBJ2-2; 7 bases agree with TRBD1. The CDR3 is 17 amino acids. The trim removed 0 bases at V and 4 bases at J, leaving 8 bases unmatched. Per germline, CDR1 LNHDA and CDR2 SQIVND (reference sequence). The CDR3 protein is CASSIDGSYRGTGELFF. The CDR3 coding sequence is TGTGCCAGTAGTATAGATGGGTCGTACAGGGGCACCGGGGAGCTGTTTTTT.

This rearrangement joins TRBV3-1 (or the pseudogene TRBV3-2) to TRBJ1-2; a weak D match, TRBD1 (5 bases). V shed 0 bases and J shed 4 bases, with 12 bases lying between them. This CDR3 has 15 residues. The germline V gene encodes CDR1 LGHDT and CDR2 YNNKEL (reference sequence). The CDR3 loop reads CASSQDRGMVYGYTF. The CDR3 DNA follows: TGTGCCAGCAGCCAAGATCGGGGGATGGTCTATGGCTACACCTTC.

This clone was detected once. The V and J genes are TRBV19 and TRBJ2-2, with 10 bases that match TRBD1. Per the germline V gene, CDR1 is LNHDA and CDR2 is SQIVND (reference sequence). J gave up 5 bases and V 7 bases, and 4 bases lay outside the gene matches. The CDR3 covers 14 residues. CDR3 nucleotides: TGTGCCAGTACCCCGGGACAGGGGACCGGGGAGCTGTTTTTT. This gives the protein CASTPGQGTGELFF.

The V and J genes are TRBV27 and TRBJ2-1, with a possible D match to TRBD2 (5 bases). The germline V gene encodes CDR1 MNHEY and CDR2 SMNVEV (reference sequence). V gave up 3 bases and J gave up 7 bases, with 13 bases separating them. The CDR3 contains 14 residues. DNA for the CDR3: TGTGCCAGCAGTTTGGTTAACATAGCGAATGAGCAGTTCTTC. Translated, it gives CASSLVNIANEQFF.

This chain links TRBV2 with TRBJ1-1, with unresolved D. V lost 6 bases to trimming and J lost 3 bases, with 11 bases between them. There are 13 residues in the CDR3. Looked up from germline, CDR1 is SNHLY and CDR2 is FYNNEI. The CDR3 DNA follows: TGTGCCAGCAGCCACTCCATGGACACTGAAGCTTTCTTT. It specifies CASSHSMDTEAFF.

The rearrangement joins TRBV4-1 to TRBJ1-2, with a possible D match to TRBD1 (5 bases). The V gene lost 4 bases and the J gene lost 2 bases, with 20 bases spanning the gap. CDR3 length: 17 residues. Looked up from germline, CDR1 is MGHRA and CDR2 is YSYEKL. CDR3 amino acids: CASSPYPEGWGNYGYTF. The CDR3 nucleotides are TGCGCCAGCAGCCCCTACCCGGAGGGGTGGGGAAACTATGGCTACACCTTC.

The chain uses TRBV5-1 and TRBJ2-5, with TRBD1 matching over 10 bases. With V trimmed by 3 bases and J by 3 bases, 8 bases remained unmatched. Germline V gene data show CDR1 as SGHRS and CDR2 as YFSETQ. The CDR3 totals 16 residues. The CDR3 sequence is CASSWNTGTGEETQYF. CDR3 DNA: TGCGCCAGCAGCTGGAATACCGGGACAGGGGAAGAGACCCAGTACTTC.

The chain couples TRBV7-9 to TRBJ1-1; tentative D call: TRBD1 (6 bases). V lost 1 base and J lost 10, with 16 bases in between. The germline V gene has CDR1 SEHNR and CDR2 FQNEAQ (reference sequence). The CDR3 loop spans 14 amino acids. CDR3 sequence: CASSLGAQGRAAFF. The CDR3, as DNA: TGTGCCAGCAGCTTAGGCGCACAGGGTAGGGCAGCTTTCTTT.

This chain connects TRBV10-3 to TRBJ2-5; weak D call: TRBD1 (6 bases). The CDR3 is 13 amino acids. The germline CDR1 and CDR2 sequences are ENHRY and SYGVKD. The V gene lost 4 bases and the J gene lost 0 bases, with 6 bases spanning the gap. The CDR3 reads CAISGTDQETQYF. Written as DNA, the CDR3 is TGTGCCATCAGTGGGACAGACCAAGAGACCCAGTACTTC.

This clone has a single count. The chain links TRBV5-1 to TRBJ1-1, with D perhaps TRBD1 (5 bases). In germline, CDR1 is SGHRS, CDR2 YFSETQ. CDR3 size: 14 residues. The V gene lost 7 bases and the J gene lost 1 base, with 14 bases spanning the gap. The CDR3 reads CASFQGVSNTEAFF. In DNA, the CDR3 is TGCGCCAGCTTCCAAGGGGTTTCGAACACTGAAGCTTTCTTT.

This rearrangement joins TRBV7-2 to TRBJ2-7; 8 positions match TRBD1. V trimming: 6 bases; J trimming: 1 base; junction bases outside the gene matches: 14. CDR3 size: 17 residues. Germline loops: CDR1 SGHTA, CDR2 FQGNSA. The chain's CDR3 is CASSFGPRTGRSYEQYF. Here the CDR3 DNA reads TGTGCCAGCAGTTTCGGCCCCAGGACAGGGCGATCCTACGAGCAGTACTTC.